The present entry profiles one T cell receptor (beta chain) with its context. The sample is drawn from a study of T cell responses to AZD1222 COVID-19 vaccine. Assay: immunoSEQ multiplex PCR; the TCRdb copy retains only in-frame clones and omits some. The sample includes over 110,000 clones, around 90% of them seen just once. The material was peripheral blood, obtained on day 0 of AZD1222 vaccination. The source of this sequence is an adult in good health.

In DNA form, the CDR3 reads TGTGCCAGCAGTAGACAGGGTCCAGGCTATGGCTACACCTTC. It specifies CASSRQGPGYGYTF. The genes are TRBV6-5 and TRBJ1-2, with 7 bases matching TRBD1. V lost 5 bases, J lost 4 bases, and 7 bases stayed unmatched. Looked up from germline, CDR1 is MNHEY and CDR2 is SVGAGI. The CDR3 is 14 amino acids.